Following are 25 T cell receptor beta chains from one sample sequenced in a study of cytomegalovirus exposure and HLA in healthy donors (dated by TCRdb to the late 2010s). Library preparation used the immunoSEQ multiplex PCR assay. A mixture of 60 forward primers for TCR Vbeta segments and 13 reverse primers for TCR Jbeta segments was used in the multiplex PCR. The source is immuneACCESS, and TCRdb retained only in-frame sequences with V and J called. Part of the clones is not carried over; for the studies checked, unresolved V genes explain less than half of this, and the remainder is unexplained. For this sample the table gives 130,000 to 150,000 clones, of which 60% to 85% were detected only once. The ten largest make up more than 10% of the sample. The sample comprised PBMCs. These receptor sequences come from a man in his forties or fifties in good health and CMV-seropositive.

The chain has TRBV18 and TRBJ1-1; D gene ambiguous. Germline loops: CDR1 KGHSH, CDR2 LQKENI. CDR3 length: 15 residues. V lost 4 bases and J 5 bases, leaving 17 bases between the germline ends. The CDR3 nucleotides are TGTGCCAGCTCACTATCACAACACTGGGCTACTGAAGCTTTCTTT. Protein product: CASSLSQHWATEAFF.

This clone has more than one count but fewer than ten. The chain carries TRBV10-2 and TRBJ2-1, with D possibly being TRBD1 (6 bases). Trimming took off 0 bases at V and 5 bases at J, with 11 bases between the two ends. This CDR3 is 15 amino acids long. Germline V CDR1 and CDR2: WSHSY, SAAADI. DNA of the CDR3: TGCGCCAGCAGTGAGTCATGGCAGGGGCACAATGAGCAGTTCTTC. This encodes CASSESWQGHNEQFF.

The chain employs TRBV2 and TRBJ2-2; 10 bases are shared with TRBD2. The junction had 5 bases not matched to a gene; V was cut back by 7 bases and J by 3 bases. Germline V gene sequence: CDR1 SNHLY, CDR2 FYNNEI. There are 15 residues in the CDR3. CDR3 nucleotides: TGTGCCAGCAACCCGACTAGCGGGTACACCGGGGAGCTGTTTTTT. Its protein product is CASNPTSGYTGELFF.

The genes are TRBV7-2 and TRBJ2-3; 8 nucleotides agree with TRBD2. This CDR3 is built from 18 residues. V lost 2 bases to trimming and J lost 6 bases; unmatched junction nucleotides: 16. Germline loops: CDR1 SGHTA, CDR2 FQGNSA. CDR3 loop: CASSLLRRSGSIKDTQYF. The CDR3 coding sequence is TGTGCCAGCAGCTTACTCCGGAGGAGCGGGAGTATCAAGGATACGCAGTATTTT.

This sequence joins TRBV6-1 and TRBJ2-1; 10 bases agree with TRBD1. From germline, CDR1 is MNHNS and CDR2 SASEGT. Unmatched junction bases numbered 10, after V lost 8 bases and J lost 9 bases. The CDR3 length is 14 residues. The CDR3 is CASLRGQGLGEQFF. DNA for the CDR3: TGTGCCAGCCTGAGGGGACAGGGGCTGGGTGAGCAGTTCTTC.

For this clone: A junction end diverges from the germline sequence, so it may reflect a read error. J is TRBJ2-6 and V is TRBV18, with TRBD1 as a possible D gene (5 bases). The CDR3 extends over 16 amino acids. Germline CDR1 is KGHSH and CDR2 is LQKENI. The CDR3 region is CASSPRELLGANGLTF. CDR3 in DNA: TGTGCCAGCTCACCGAGAGAGCTATTAGGGGCCAACGGCCTGACTTTC.

The J gene is TRBJ2-3, the V gene TRBV15, with D possibly TRBD2 on 7 matching bases. This CDR3 contains 16 residues. Trimming stripped 3 bases from V and 4 bases from J, with 17 bases between. Germline CDR1 reads LNHNV; CDR2 reads YYDKDF (reference sequence). Here the CDR3 reads CATSRWGRERPDTQYF. DNA of the CDR3: TGTGCCACCAGCAGGTGGGGGCGGGAGAGGCCAGATACGCAGTATTTT.

The sample holds a few counts of this clone. This chain joins TRBV7-9 and TRBJ2-5; D is perhaps TRBD1 (5 bases). The DNA matches TRBJ2-7 better at its end, which makes the J call doubtful. From germline, CDR1 is SEHNR and CDR2 FQNEAQ (reference sequence). CDR3 length: 15 residues. The CDR3 region is CASSLGPDRAYEQYF. As DNA, the CDR3 is TGTGCCAGCAGCTTAGGTCCCGACAGAGCCTACGAGCAGTACTTC.

The V gene is TRBV27, the J gene TRBJ1-1, with D possibly matching TRBD1 (6 bases). In germline, CDR1 is MNHEY, CDR2 SMNVEV (reference sequence). CDR3 length: 15 amino acids. Trimming shortened V by 3 bases and J by 1 base, and 12 bases separated the two germline ends. CDR3 residues: CASSFSTGPNTEAFF. CDR3 sequence (DNA): TGTGCCAGCAGTTTTTCGACAGGACCGAACACTGAAGCTTTCTTT.

The chain employs TRBV6-1 and TRBJ1-1, with D perhaps matching TRBD1 (5 bases). The CDR3 runs to 15 residues. The V end lost 0 bases, the J end lost 2 bases, and 10 bases lay between the germline ends. Germline CDR1 is MNHNS and CDR2 is SASEGT. The CDR3 bases are TGTGCCAGCAGTGAAGCAATAGGGGTAAACACTGAAGCTTTCTTT. It encodes CASSEAIGVNTEAFF.

This clone has only a few counts. The gene calls are TRBV6-1 and TRBJ2-1; TRBD1 aligns across 7 bases. Germline assignment: CDR1 MNHNS and CDR2 SASEGT. The CDR3 is made up of 13 amino acids. V shed 6 bases and J 8 bases; nucleotides not matched to a gene: 7. The CDR3 coding sequence is TGTGCCAGCAGCCTCCGACAGGGCCATGAGCAGTTCTTC. Protein: CASSLRQGHEQFF.

This clone occurred once. The rearrangement uses TRBV27 and TRBJ2-3, with 15 positions matching TRBD2. With V trimmed by 2 bases and J by 7 bases, 7 bases remained unmatched. This CDR3 region has 17 residues. Germline loops: CDR1 MNHEY, CDR2 SMNVEV (reference sequence). The CDR3 DNA reads TGTGCCAGCAGTTTAATCGGACTAGCGGGAGGGTATTATACGCAGTATTTT. This gives the protein CASSLIGLAGGYYTQYF.

This chain connects TRBV19 to TRBJ2-7; a weak D match, TRBD1 (6 bases). The germline V and J ends were trimmed by 5 bases and 6 bases, with 14 bases remaining between them. Germline V lookup: CDR1 LNHDA, CDR2 SQIVND (reference sequence). The CDR3 totals 13 residues. CDR3 amino acids: CASSFRDIREQYF. The CDR3 nucleotides read TGTGCCAGTAGTTTCCGGGACATCCGCGAGCAGTACTTC. The complete variable domain, with remaining parts taken from reference TRBV19 and TRBJ2-7, reads DGGITQSPKYLFRKEGQNVTLSCEQNLNHDAMYWYRQDPGQGLRLIYYSQIVNDFQKGDIAEGYSVSREKKESFPLTVTSAQKNPTAFYLCASSFRDIREQYFGPGTRLTVT.

This clone was seen just once. J is TRBJ2-7 and V is TRBV7-9; a possible D gene is TRBD2 (6 bases). The CDR3 covers 17 residues. Per the germline V gene, CDR1 is SEHNR and CDR2 is FQNEAQ (reference sequence). Trimming left V 2 bases short and J 5 bases short, with 22 bases between. CDR3 nucleotides: TGTGCCAGCAGCTTATTGTCCCCATCGGAGGGCCTAAACGAGCAGTACTTC. This sequence encodes CASSLLSPSEGLNEQYF.

This chain uses TRBV14 with TRBJ2-1; the D is unclear. Trimming removed 1 base from V and 5 bases from J, with 6 bases in between. This CDR3 spans 13 amino acids. CDR1 and CDR2 (germline): SGHDN, FVKESK. The CDR3 region has the DNA TGTGCCAGCAGCCAAGGACTGAACAATGAGCAGTTCTTC. It codes for CASSQGLNNEQFF.

The CDR3 loop is CASLNQGTDTQYF. CDR3 DNA: TGTGCCAGTCTAAATCAGGGGACAGATACGCAGTATTTT. This rearrangement joins TRBV6-1 to TRBJ2-3, with TRBD1 as a possible D gene (6 bases). This CDR3 contains 13 residues. V lost 9 bases to trimming and J lost 3 bases, with 13 bases between them. Germline assignment: CDR1 MNHNS and CDR2 SASEGT.

The chain recombines TRBV5-4 with TRBJ2-3; maybe TRBD2 (6 bases). V lost 3 bases to trimming and J lost 7 bases, with 12 bases between them. CDR3 length: 13 amino acids. The germline V gene has CDR1 SGHNT and CDR2 YYREEE (reference sequence). CDR3 DNA sequence: TGTGCCAGCAGCTACGGGACTCCAAATACGCAGTATTTT. Its translation: CASSYGTPNTQYF.

The rearrangement links TRBV5-4 to TRBJ2-7; weak D call: TRBD1 (6 bases). CDR3 length: 14 residues. Germline V gives CDR1 SGHNT, CDR2 YYREEE (reference sequence). Trimming stripped 4 bases from V and 2 bases from J, with 13 bases between. Here the CDR3 reads CASSGNSGAYEQYF. The CDR3 DNA follows: TGTGCCAGCAGCGGAAACTCAGGGGCCTACGAGCAGTACTTC. Based on the CDR3 plus reference TRBV5-4 and TRBJ2-7, the full variable domain is ETGVTQSPTHLIKTRGQQVTLRCSSQSGHNTVSWYQQALGQGPQFIFQYYREEENGRGNFPPRFSGLQFPNYSSELNVNALELDDSALYLCASSGNSGAYEQYFGPGTRLTVT.

This sequence joins TRBV12-5 and TRBJ1-1, with 8 bases matching TRBD1. From germline, CDR1 is LGHNT and CDR2 FRNRAP. This CDR3 region has 16 residues. Unmatched junction bases numbered 9, after V lost 6 bases and J lost 0 bases. The CDR3 coding sequence is TGTGCTAGTGGCCCGGGACAGGAACATATGAACACTGAAGCTTTCTTT. It yields the protein CASGPGQEHMNTEAFF.

This rearrangement joins TRBV14 to TRBJ2-2; 7 positions match TRBD2. The CDR3 spans 14 residues. V shed 5 bases and J 3 bases; nucleotides not matched to a gene: 3. Germline V gene data show CDR1 as SGHDN and CDR2 as FVKESK. CDR3 nucleotides: TGTGCCAGCAGCTGGGACTACTACACCGGGGAGCTGTTTTTT. Translated, it gives CASSWDYYTGELFF.

The rearrangement joins TRBV9 to TRBJ2-3; possible D gene TRBD2, 7 bases. CDR1 and CDR2 from the germline V gene are SGDLS and YYNGEE. This CDR3 is 14 amino acids long. The germline V and J ends were trimmed by 4 bases and 7 bases, with 16 bases remaining between them. The CDR3 sequence: CASSTGGPPHTQYF. The CDR3 bases are TGTGCCAGCAGCACGGGGGGCCCGCCACATACGCAGTATTTT.

The J gene is TRBJ1-1, the V gene TRBV2; D gene uncertain. Trimming took 8 bases from V and 2 from J, leaving 15 bases between them. The CDR3 consists of 14 residues. CDR1 is SNHLY, CDR2 FYNNEI, per germline. CDR3 in amino acids: CASCTERTNTEAFF. CDR3 nucleotides: TGTGCCAGCTGCACGGAAAGGACTAACACTGAAGCTTTCTTT.

This clone was observed a single time. The chain has TRBV19 and TRBJ1-5; a possible D gene is TRBD1 (6 bases). V was cut by 4 bases and J by 5 bases, with 9 bases left in between. Germline CDR1 LNHDA, CDR2 SQIVND (reference sequence). The CDR3 sequence is 13 residues long. This chain's CDR3 is CASSTNRDQPQHF. The CDR3 DNA is TGTGCCAGTAGTACCAACAGGGATCAGCCCCAGCATTTT. Full variable domain (remainder filled in from reference TRBV19 and TRBJ1-5): DGGITQSPKYLFRKEGQNVTLSCEQNLNHDAMYWYRQDPGQGLRLIYYSQIVNDFQKGDIAEGYSVSREKKESFPLTVTSAQKNPTAFYLCASSTNRDQPQHFGDGTRLSIL.

The genes are TRBV5-1 and TRBJ1-3; D possibly corresponds to TRBD1 (6 bases). The CDR3 extends over 14 amino acids. Trimming pared 1 base from V and 7 bases from J, leaving 12 bases between. Germline loops: CDR1 SGHRS, CDR2 YFSETQ. This CDR3 reads CASSLSPGVNTIYF. The CDR3 DNA reads TGCGCCAGCAGCTTGAGCCCAGGGGTCAACACCATATATTTT.

The chain combines TRBV5-1 with TRBJ2-1, with D possibly being TRBD2 (6 bases). V was trimmed by 3 bases and J by 5 bases, leaving 15 bases between them. The CDR3 is 15 residues long. The germline gives CDR1 SGHRS, CDR2 YFSETQ. CDR3 in amino acids: CASSSGIGGNNEQFF. CDR3 bases: TGCGCCAGCAGCTCGGGTATCGGGGGTAACAATGAGCAGTTCTTC.